Following are 2 T cell receptor beta chains from one sample sequenced in a study of T cell repertoires in cytomegalovirus infection. Their target antigens are unknown. One entry per CDR3 protein results from TCRdb running MiXCR on the reads. The sample consists of around 120,000 distinct CDR3 sequences, about 24% of them appearing once. The sample was PBMCs, sequenced either directly or after in vitro stimulation (not recorded which). Receptors originate from a human donor in good health (CMV status not recorded). Some clones in this sample may be carry-over from other donors' samples.

This clonotype has at least ten counts. The chain uses TRBV19 and TRBJ1-3; D uncertain. Germline loops: CDR1 LNHDA, CDR2 SQIVND (reference sequence). This CDR3 region has 14 residues. The V and J ends lost 4 bases and 1 base respectively, with 8 bases between them. CDR3 protein: CASSKTESGNTIYF. CDR3 in DNA: TGTGCCAGTAGTAAGACGGAATCTGGAAACACCATATATTTT.

J is TRBJ2-5 and V is TRBV20-1, with 11 nucleotides matching TRBD2. CDR1 is DFQATT, CDR2 SNEGSKA, per germline (reference sequence). This CDR3 has 14 amino acids. V dropped 2 bases and J dropped 5; count of bases not matched to a gene: 4. The CDR3 coding sequence is TGCAGTGCTAGACTAGCGGGAGGACGGGAGACCCAGTACTTC. This codes for CSARLAGGRETQYF.